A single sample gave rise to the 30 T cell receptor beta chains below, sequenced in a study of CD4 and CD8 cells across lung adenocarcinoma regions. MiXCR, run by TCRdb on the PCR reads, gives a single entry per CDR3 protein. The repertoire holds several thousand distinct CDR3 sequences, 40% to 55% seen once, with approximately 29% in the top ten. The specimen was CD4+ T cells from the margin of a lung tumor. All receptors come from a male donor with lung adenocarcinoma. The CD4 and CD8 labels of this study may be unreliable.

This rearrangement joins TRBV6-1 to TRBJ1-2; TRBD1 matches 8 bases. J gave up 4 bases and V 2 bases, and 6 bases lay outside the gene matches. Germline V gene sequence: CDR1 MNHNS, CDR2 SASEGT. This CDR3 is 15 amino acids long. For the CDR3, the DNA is TGTGCCAGCAGTGAAAACAGGGGGAGGGTCTATGGCTACACCTTC. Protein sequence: CASSENRGRVYGYTF.

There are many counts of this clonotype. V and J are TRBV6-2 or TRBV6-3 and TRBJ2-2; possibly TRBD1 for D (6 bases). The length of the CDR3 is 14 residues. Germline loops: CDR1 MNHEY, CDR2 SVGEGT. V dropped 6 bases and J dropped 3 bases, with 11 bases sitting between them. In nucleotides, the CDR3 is TGTGCCAGCAGAGCACAGGGAGACACCGGGGAGCTGTTTTTT. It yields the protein CASRAQGDTGELFF.

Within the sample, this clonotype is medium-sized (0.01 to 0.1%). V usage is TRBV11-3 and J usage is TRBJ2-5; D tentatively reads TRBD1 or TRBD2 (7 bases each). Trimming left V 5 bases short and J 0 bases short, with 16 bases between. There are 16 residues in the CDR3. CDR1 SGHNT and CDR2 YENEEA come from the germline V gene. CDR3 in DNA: TGTGCCAGCAGCGGGGGGAGGGACAGCAACCAAGAGACCCAGTACTTC. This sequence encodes CASSGGRDSNQETQYF.

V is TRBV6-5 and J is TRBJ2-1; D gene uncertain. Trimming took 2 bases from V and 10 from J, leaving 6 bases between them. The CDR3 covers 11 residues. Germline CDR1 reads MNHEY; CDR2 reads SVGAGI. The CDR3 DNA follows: TGTGCCAGCAGTTACCTGAGGGAGCAGTTCTTC. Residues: CASSYLREQFF.

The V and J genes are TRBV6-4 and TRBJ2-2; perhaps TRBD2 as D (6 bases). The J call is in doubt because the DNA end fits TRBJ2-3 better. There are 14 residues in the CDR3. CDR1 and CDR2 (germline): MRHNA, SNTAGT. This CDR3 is CASSDSAVGGEQYF. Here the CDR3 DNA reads TGTGCCAGCAGTGACTCGGCAGTTGGCGGGGAGCAGTATTTT.

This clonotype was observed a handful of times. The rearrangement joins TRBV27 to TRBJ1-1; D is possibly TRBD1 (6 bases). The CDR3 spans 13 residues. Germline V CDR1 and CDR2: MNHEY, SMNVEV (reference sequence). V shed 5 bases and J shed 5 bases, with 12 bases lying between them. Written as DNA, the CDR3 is TGTGCCAGCAGTGAGAGGGGGGGAACTGAAGCTTTCTTT. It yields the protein CASSERGGTEAFF.

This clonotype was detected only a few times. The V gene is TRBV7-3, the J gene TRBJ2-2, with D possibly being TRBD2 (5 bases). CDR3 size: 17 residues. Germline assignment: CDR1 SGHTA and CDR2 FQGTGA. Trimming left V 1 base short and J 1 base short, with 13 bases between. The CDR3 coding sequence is TGTGCCAGCAGCTTAATGGGAGATCCGGAGAACACCGGGGAGCTGTTTTTT. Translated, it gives CASSLMGDPENTGELFF.

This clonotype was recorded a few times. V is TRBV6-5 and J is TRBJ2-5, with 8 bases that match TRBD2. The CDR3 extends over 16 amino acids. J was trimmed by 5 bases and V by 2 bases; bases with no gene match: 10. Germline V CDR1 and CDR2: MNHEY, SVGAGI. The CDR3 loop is CASSYRGGAGSETQYF. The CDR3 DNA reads TGTGCCAGCAGTTACCGGGGGGGGGCGGGATCGGAGACCCAGTACTTC.

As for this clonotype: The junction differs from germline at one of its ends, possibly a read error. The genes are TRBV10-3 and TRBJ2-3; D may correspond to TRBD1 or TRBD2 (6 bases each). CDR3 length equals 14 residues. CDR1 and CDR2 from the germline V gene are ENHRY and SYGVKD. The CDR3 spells CAVNGGSDQETQYF. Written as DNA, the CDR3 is TGTGCGGTGAACGGGGGCAGTGACCAAGAGACGCAGTACTTT.

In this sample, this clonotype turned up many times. The CDR3 loop reads CASSDLAGGTDTQYF. The DNA of the CDR3 is TGCGCCAGCAGTGATTTGGCGGGAGGCACAGATACGCAGTATTTT. The chain links TRBV10-1 to TRBJ2-3; 7 bases align to TRBD2. The junction had 4 bases not matched to a gene; V was cut back by 3 bases and J by 1 base. The germline gives CDR1 WNHNN, CDR2 SYGVQD (reference sequence). CDR3 size: 15 residues.

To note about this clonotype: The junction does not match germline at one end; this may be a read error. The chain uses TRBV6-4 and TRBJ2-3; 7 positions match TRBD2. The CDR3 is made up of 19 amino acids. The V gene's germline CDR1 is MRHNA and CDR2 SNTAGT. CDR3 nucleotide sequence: TGTGCCAGCAGTCTCACGGCGGCTACGGGGGGATCGGCCACAGATACTCAGTATTTC. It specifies CASSLTAATGGSATDTQYF.

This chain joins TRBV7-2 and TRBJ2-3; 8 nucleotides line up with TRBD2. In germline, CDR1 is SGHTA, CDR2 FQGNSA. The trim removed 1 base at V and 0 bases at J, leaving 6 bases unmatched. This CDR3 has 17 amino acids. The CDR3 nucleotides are TGTGCCAGCAGCTTAGGTTTAACTAGCGGAAGCACAGATACGCAGTATTTT. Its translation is CASSLGLTSGSTDTQYF.

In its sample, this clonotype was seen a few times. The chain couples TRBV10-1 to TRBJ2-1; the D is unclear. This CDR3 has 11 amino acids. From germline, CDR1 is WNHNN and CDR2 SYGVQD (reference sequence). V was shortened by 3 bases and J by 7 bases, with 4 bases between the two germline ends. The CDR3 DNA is TGCGCCAGCAGTGAACGAAATGAGCAGTTCTTC. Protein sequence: CASSERNEQFF.

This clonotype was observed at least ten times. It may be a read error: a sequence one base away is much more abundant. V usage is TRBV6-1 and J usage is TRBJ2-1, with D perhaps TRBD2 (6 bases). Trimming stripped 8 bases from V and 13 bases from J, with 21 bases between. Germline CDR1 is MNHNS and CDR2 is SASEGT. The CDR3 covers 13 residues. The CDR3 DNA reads TGTGCCAGCCGGGAGCCAGGCGTACAGACCCAGTTCTTC. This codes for CASREPGVQTQFF.

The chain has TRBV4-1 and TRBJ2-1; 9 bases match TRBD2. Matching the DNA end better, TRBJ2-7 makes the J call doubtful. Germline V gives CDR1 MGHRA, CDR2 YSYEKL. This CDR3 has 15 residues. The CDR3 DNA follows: TGCGCCAGCAGCCAAGATTCGGTCCTAGCGGGAACGCAGTACTTC. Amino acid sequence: CASSQDSVLAGTQYF.

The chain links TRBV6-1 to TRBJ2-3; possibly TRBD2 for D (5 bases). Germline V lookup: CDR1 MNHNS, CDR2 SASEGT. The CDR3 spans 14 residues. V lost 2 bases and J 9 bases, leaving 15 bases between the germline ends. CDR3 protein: CASSELETKDTQYF. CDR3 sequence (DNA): TGTGCCAGCAGTGAATTGGAGACTAAAGACACGCAGTATTTT.

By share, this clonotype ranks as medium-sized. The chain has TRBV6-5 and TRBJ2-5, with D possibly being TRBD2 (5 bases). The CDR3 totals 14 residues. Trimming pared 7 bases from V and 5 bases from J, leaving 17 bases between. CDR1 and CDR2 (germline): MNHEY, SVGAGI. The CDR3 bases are TGTGCCAGCACCGAGGGCCCCTCGACTGAGACCCAGTACTTC. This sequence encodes CASTEGPSTETQYF.

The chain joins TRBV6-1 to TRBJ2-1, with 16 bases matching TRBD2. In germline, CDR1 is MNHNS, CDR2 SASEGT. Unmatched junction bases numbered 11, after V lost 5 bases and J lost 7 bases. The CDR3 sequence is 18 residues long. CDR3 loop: CASSQGTSGGASRNEQFF. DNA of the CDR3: TGTGCCAGCAGTCAAGGGACTAGCGGGGGGGCGAGTAGGAATGAGCAGTTCTTC.

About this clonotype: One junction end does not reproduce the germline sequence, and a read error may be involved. The chain's CDR3 is CASRDTQYF. The CDR3, as DNA: TGTGCCAGCAGAGATACGCAGTATTTT. V gene TRBV6-1 combines with J gene TRBJ2-3; D is uncertain. Germline CDR1 MNHNS, CDR2 SASEGT. The CDR3 consists of 9 residues.

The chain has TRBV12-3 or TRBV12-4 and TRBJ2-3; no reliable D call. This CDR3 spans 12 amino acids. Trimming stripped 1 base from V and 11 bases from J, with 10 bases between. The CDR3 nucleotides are TGTGCCAGCAGTTTAGGGAAGGGCGAGCAGTATTTT. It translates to CASSLGKGEQYF.

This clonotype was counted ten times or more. As DNA, the CDR3 is TGTGCCAGCAGTTACTCGGGGCCCCGCCTCTACAATGAGCAGTTCTTC. Protein product: CASSYSGPRLYNEQFF. The chain uses TRBV6-5 and TRBJ2-1, with D possibly matching TRBD1 (5 bases). The V and J ends lost 0 bases and 3 bases respectively, with 12 bases between them. The CDR3 spans 16 residues. CDR1 is MNHEY and CDR2 is SVGAGI in the germline V gene.

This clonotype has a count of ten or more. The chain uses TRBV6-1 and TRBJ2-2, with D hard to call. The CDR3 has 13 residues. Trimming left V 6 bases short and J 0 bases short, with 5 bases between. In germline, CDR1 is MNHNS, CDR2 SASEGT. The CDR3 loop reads CASRGSNTGELFF. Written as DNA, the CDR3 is TGTGCCAGCAGAGGCTCGAACACCGGGGAGCTGTTTTTT.

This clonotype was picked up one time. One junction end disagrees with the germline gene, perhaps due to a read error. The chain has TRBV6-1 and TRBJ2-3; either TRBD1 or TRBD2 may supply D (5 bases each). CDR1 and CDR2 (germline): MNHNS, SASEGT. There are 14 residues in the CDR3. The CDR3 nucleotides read TGTGCCAGCAGTGCTCGGGACCCCCCAGAGACGCAGTATTTC. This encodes CASSARDPPETQYF.

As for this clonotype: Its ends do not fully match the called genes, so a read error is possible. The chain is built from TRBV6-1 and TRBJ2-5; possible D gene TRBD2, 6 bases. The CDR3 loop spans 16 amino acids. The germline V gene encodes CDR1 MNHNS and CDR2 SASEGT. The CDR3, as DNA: TGTGCCAGCAGTGAAAGGGGACTGAGGGCCAAAGATACCCAGTATTTC. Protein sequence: CASSERGLRAKDTQYF.

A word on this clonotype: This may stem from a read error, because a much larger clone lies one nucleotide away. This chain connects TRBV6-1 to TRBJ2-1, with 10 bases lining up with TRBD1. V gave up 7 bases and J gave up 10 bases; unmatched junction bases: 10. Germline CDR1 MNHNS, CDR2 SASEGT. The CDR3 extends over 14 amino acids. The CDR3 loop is CASTPFGTGVEQFF. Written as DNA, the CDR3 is TGTGCCAGCACCCCCTTCGGGACAGGGGTCGAGCAGTTCTTC.

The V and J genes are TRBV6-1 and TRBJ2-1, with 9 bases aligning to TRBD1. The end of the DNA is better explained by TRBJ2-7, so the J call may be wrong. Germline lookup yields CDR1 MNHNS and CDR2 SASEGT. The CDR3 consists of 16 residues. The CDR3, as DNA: TGTGCCAGCGGCCATACCGGGACAGGGAACTACAATGAGCAGTACTTC. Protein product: CASGHTGTGNYNEQYF.

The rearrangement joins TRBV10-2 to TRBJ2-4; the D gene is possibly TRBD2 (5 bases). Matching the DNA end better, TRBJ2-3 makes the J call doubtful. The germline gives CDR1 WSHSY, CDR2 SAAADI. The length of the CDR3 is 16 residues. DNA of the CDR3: TGCGCCAGCAGTGACTCGGGGTTGCGAGCCAAAAACATTCAGTATTTT. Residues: CASSDSGLRAKNIQYF.

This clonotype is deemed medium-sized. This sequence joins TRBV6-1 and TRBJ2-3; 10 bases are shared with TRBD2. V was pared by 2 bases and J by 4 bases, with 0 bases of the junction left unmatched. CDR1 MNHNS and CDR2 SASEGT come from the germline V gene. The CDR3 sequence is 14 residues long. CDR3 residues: CASSELAGADTQYF. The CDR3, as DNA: TGTGCCAGCAGTGAACTAGCGGGAGCAGATACGCAGTATTTT.

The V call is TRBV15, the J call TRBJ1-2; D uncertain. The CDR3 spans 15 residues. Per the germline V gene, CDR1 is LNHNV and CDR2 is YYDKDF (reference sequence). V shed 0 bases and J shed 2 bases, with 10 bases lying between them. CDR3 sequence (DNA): TGTGCCACCAGCAGAGATCTTGAGGGCAACTATGGCTACACCTTC. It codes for CATSRDLEGNYGYTF.

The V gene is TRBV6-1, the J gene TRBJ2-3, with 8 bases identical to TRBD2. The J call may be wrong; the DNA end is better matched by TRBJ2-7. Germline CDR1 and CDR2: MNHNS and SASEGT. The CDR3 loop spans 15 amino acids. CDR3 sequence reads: CASSASGSSTNTQYF. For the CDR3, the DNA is TGTGCCAGCAGCGCTAGCGGGTCTAGCACAAATACGCAGTACTTC.